The 5 T cell receptor beta chains below were found in one sample sequenced in a study of a mutant IDH1 vaccine in newly diagnosed glioma listed by TCRdb under 2021. Library generation was performed with the immunoSEQ multiplex PCR assay. Held by TCRdb, this immuneACCESS table contains in-frame sequences only and omits some clones. Under half of the omission traces to an unresolved V gene where checked; the cause of the rest is unknown. Within this sample are some 59,000 clones, with 75% to 90% of them counted one time only. The ten most abundant clones make up approximately 2% of the sample. No antigens are known for them. In light of the paper, this sample's time point label describes: week 11, during vaccination. Each vaccine dose, consisting of 300 ug of a 20-mer mutant IDH1 peptide in Montanide, was administered subcutaneously with topical imiquimod. This specimen was PBMCs, taken from a glioma patient whose treatment included an IDH1 peptide vaccine. These receptors originate from a man aged 40-49 years with glioma.

The chain recombines TRBV4-3 with TRBJ2-2; possible D gene TRBD1, 5 bases. Germline CDR1 reads LGHNA; CDR2 reads YSLEER. The V and J ends lost 8 bases and 3 bases respectively, with 7 bases between them. This CDR3 region has 12 residues. The CDR3 bases are TGCGCCAGCGGCAGGGACACCGGGGAGCTGTTTTTT. Protein sequence: CASGRDTGELFF.

The CDR3 is CASSLKTTRSGSNTQYF. The CDR3 nucleotides read TGTGCCAGCAGCTTGAAAACTACTAGGAGTGGATCGAATACGCAGTATTTT. This chain links TRBV7-2 with TRBJ2-3; D might be TRBD2 (5 bases). V was cut by 3 bases and J by 7 bases, with 23 bases left in between. CDR1 and CDR2 (germline): SGHTA, FQGNSA. This CDR3 has 17 residues.

J is TRBJ2-2 and V is TRBV7-2; 8 bases are a match to TRBD2. The J segment lost 6 bases and the V segment lost 8 bases, leaving 8 bases of the junction unmatched. The CDR3 is made up of 14 amino acids. CDR1 is SGHTA, CDR2 FQGNSA, per germline. The CDR3 DNA reads TGTGCCAGCGTAGCGGGGTACTCCGCCGGGGAGCTGTTTTTT. It encodes CASVAGYSAGELFF.

CDR3 DNA: TGTGTCAGAAGCTTAAATTACGGGAAAGAGGGGTCCTACGAGCAGTACGTC. The encoded protein is CVRSLNYGKEGSYEQYV. This sequence joins TRBV7-5 and TRBJ2-7. TRBV7-5 counts as a pseudogene. The CDR3 totals 17 residues.

J is TRBJ2-7 and V is TRBV7-2, with D maybe TRBD1 (6 bases). V lost 9 bases, J lost 3 bases, and 12 bases lay in between. The V gene's germline CDR1 is SGHTA and CDR2 FQGNSA. The CDR3 covers 12 residues. The CDR3 region is CASNSRGYEQYF. The CDR3 coding sequence is TGTGCCAGTAACTCCAGGGGCTACGAGCAGTACTTC.